This T cell receptor (beta chain) is drawn from a study of OX40 agonist ivuxolimab in advanced cancers. The overall study: Dose-escalation patients had hepatocellular carcinoma, melanoma, renal cell or head and neck cancer. Study conclusions and caveats: Expanded clones were, on average, more numerous among CD8+ T cells than CD4+.

Repertoires were generated with immunoSEQ multiplex PCR, while TCRdb's copy carries only in-frame clones and drops some. This sample has under 85,000 clones; 93% occur once, and the top ten carry under 8%. Trimming removed 1 base from V and 7 bases from J; junction bases left unmatched: 4. The CDR3 runs to 15 residues. CDR1 is LGHNA and CDR2 is YSLEER in the germline V gene. Comments on this clone: Its antigen remains unidentified.

The TCR originated in an adult with an advanced solid tumor such as melanoma, head and neck, liver or kidney cancer. The chain carries TRBV4-3 and TRBJ1-5, with 10 bases fitting TRBD1. The material sequenced was CD4+ or CD8+ T cells sorted from blood, taken in a trial of the OX40 agonist ivuxolimab. CDR3 nucleotide sequence: TGCGCCAGCAGCCAAGGACAGGGGGCCGGGCAGCCCCAGCATTTT. Translating gives CASSQGQGAGQPQHF.